This T cell receptor (beta chain) was found in a study of chemoradiotherapy in HPV16-positive cancers. Clones were read by immunoSEQ multiplex PCR, and TCRdb kept only the in-frame ones, dropping some. Counted here are 12,000 or so clones, roughly 78% occurring once; the ten biggest clones make up approximately 2%. This CDR3 contains 11 residues. V lost 0 bases and J 6 bases, leaving 1 base between the germline ends. CDR1 is SEHNR, CDR2 FQNEAQ, per germline (reference sequence). On this clone itself: No antigen is known for it.

The study's findings and limits: The functional HPV-specific definition rests on just a couple of HPV16-positive patients.

Sampling took place from a patient who underwent chemoradiotherapy. V is TRBV7-9 and J is TRBJ2-3; D is unclear. The TCR originated in a human donor with HPV-associated anogenital cancer. The CDR3 protein is CASSLADTQYF. Here the CDR3 DNA reads TGTGCCAGCAGCTTAGCTGATACGCAGTATTTT.